This T cell receptor beta chain stems from a study of OX40 agonist ivuxolimab in advanced cancers. The CDR3 extends over 18 amino acids. V was pared by 5 bases and J by 0 bases, with 22 bases between. Germline V lookup: CDR1 SGHTA, CDR2 FQGNSA. Profiling relied on immunoSEQ multiplex PCR, and the TCRdb table lists in-frame clones only, not all of them. The data contain about 93,000 clones, about 88% of them singletons. The V gene is TRBV7-2, the J gene TRBJ1-1, with a possible D match to TRBD1 (6 bases). The sequence derives from an adult with an advanced solid tumor such as melanoma, head and neck, liver or kidney cancer. The source was CD4+ or CD8+ T cells sorted from blood, collected in a trial of the OX40 agonist ivuxolimab. The CDR3 spells CASSPRSGTGYLNTEAFF. The CDR3 DNA follows: TGTGCCAGCAGCCCCCGCTCGGGCACAGGGTACCTGAACACTGAAGCTTTCTTT.